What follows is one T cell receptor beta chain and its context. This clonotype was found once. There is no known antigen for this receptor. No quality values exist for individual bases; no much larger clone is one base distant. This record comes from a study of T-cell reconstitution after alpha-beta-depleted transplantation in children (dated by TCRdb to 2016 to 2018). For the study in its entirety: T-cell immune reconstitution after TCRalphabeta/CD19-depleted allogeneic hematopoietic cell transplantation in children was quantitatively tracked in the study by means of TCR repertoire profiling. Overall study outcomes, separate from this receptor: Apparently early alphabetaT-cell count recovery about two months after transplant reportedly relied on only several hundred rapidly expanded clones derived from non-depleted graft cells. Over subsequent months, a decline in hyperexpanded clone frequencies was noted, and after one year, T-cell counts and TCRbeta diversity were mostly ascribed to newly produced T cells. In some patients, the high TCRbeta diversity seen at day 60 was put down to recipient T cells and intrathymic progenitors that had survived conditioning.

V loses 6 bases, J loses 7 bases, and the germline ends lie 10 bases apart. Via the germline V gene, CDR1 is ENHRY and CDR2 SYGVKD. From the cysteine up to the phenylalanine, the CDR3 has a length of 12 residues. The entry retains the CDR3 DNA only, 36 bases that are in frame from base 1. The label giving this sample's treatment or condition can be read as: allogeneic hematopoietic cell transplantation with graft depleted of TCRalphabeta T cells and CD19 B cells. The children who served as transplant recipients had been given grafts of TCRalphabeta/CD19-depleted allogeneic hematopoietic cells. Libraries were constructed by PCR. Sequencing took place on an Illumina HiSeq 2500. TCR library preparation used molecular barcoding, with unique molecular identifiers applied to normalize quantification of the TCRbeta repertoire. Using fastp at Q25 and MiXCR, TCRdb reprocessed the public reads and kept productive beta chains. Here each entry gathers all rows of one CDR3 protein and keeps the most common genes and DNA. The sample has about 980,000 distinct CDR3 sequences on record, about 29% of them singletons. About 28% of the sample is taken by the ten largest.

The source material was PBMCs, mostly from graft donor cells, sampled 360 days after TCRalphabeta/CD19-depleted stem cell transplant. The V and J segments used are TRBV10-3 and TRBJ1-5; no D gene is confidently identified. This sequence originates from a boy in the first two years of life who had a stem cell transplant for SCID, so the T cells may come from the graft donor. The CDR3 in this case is CAISADGQPQHF. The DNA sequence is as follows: TGTGCCATCAGCGCAGACGGACAGCCCCAGCATTTT.